The 7 T cell receptor beta chains given below trace back to one sample, sequenced in a study of shared clonotypes between healthy human individuals. Clones were sequenced by immunoSEQ multiplex PCR, and TCRdb holds only the in-frame ones, with some missing. The repertoire holds roughly 2.5 million clones, with around nine tenths as singletons. Source material: naive CD4+ T cells sorted from blood. As for subset: CD45RA+ positively selected. Receptors were obtained from a man between 18 and 35 years old in good health.

The rearrangement links TRBV18 to TRBJ2-5; 10 positions match TRBD2. Germline CDR1 reads KGHSH; CDR2 reads LQKENI. The V segment lost 1 base and the J segment 3 bases; nucleotides outside the gene matches: 11. The CDR3 totals 18 residues. This chain's CDR3 is CASSPQSLPSGSKETQYF. The CDR3 DNA reads TGTGCCAGCTCACCACAATCCCTTCCTAGCGGGAGTAAAGAGACCCAGTACTTC.

The CDR3 bases are TGTGCCGGTCACAGGGTCGGCTACGAGCAGTACTTC. Translating gives CAGHRVGYEQYF. The chain couples TRBV30 to TRBJ2-7, with D maybe TRBD1 (6 bases). The CDR3 sequence is 12 residues long. Between the trimmed V and J ends, which lost 8 bases and 3 bases, there was a span of 14 bases. Germline-derived CDR1 and CDR2 are GTSNPN and SVGIG (reference sequence).

This clone was seen only once. This chain uses TRBV7-9 with TRBJ2-4; D ambiguous. The CDR3 has 18 residues. The V end was cut by 1 base, the J end by 1 base, with 17 bases between. Germline lookup yields CDR1 SEHNR and CDR2 FQNEAQ (reference sequence). The CDR3 sequence: CASSLGAVSQRAKNIQYF. CDR3 nucleotides: TGTGCCAGCAGCTTAGGAGCCGTTTCACAACGGGCCAAAAACATTCAGTACTTC.

V gene TRBV5-1 combines with J gene TRBJ1-5; weak D call: TRBD1 (5 bases). V lost 0 bases, J lost 6 bases, and 10 bases lay in between. Germline lookup yields CDR1 SGHRS and CDR2 YFSETQ. The CDR3 covers 14 residues. CDR3 in amino acids: CASSLEGNPQPQHF. The CDR3, as DNA: TGCGCCAGCAGCTTGGAGGGGAACCCTCAGCCCCAGCATTTT.

The V gene is TRBV27, the J gene TRBJ1-2, with D tentatively TRBD1 (6 bases). The V gene's germline CDR1 is MNHEY and CDR2 SMNVEV (reference sequence). V shed 2 bases and J shed 4 bases, with 14 bases lying between them. The CDR3 covers 15 residues. The CDR3, as DNA: TGTGCCAGCAGTTTAGTAGCAGGGGCTGGCTATGGCTACACCTTC. Amino acid sequence: CASSLVAGAGYGYTF.

The table lists this clone with a count of one. The rearrangement uses TRBV19 and TRBJ1-6; D call uncertain. CDR3 length: 14 residues. Between the trimmed V and J ends, which lost 3 bases and 10 bases, there was a span of 13 bases. CDR1 and CDR2 from the germline V gene are LNHDA and SQIVND (reference sequence). As DNA, the CDR3 is TGTGCCAGTAGTATGTCTCGGGGTACGTCACCCCTCCACTTT. The encoded protein is CASSMSRGTSPLHF.

J is TRBJ2-1 and V is TRBV4-3, with D uncertain. V gave up 0 bases and J gave up 2 bases, with 11 bases separating them. CDR1 and CDR2 from the germline V gene are LGHNA and YSLEER. The CDR3 loop spans 16 amino acids. The DNA of the CDR3 is TGCGCCAGCAGCCAAGATTTCGATGATCCCTACAATGAGCAGTTCTTC. Its translation is CASSQDFDDPYNEQFF.